These T cell receptor beta chains were read from a single sample in a study of beta chain features in type 1 diabetes. Generated by immunoSEQ multiplex PCR, the TCRdb table keeps only in-frame clones and is missing some. Found here are 300,000 to 350,000 clones, less than 15% of them singletons; the top ten hold about 6.7%. Sequenced input: central memory CD4+ T cells from blood. The receptors were gathered from a man younger than 45 in good health. CDR3s include the opening cysteine and the closing phenylalanine or tryptophan. The D gene is left open where the match is weak. Clone size is given for some rows only: seen once, a few or many times, or a class if the clone is expanded.

clone size	J gene	D gene	V gene	CDR3 protein	CDR3 DNA
few	TRBJ2-1	.	TRBV27	CASSTWGLMHNEQFF	TGTGCCAGCAGCACGTGGGGGCTGATGCACAATGAGCAGTTCTTC
few	TRBJ1-6	.	TRBV5-6	CASSVPGLNNSPLHF	TGTGCCAGCAGCGTACCGGGCCTTAATAATTCACCCCTCCACTTT
few	TRBJ1-2	.	TRBV14	CASSQVQQNYGYTF	TGTGCCAGCAGCCAAGTACAACAGAACTATGGCTACACCTTC
.	TRBJ2-3	.	TRBV5-6	CASSLTGTDTQYF	TGTGCCAGCAGCTTAACGGGCACAGATACGCAGTATTTT
medium-sized	TRBJ2-1	TRBD2	TRBV4-3	CASSRGTSSNEQFF	TGCGCCAGCAGCCGCGGGACTAGCTCCAATGAGCAGTTCTTC
many	TRBJ1-6	.	TRBV5-4	CASSRRQDNSPLHF	TGTGCCAGCAGCCGGAGACAGGACAATTCACCCCTCCACTTT
.	TRBJ2-1	.	TRBV7-8	CASSFTRDYNEQFF	TGTGCCAGCAGCTTCACGCGGGACTACAATGAGCAGTTCTTC
few	TRBJ1-5	.	TRBV6-5	CASRGQGNSNQPQHF	TGTGCCAGCAGGGGGCAGGGAAATAGCAATCAGCCCCAGCATTTT
.	TRBJ2-5	.	TRBV18	CASSRSTGETQYF	TGTGCCAGCTCACGGTCGACGGGAGAGACCCAGTACTTC
few	TRBJ1-5	.	TRBV19	CASSIKDRLNQPQHF	TGTGCCAGTAGTATTAAGGACAGACTCAATCAGCCCCAGCATTTT
.	TRBJ2-1	.	TRBV11-3	CASSTMGLQFF	TGTGCCAGCAGCACCATGGGACTGCAGTTCTTC
many	TRBJ2-2	.	TRBV7-7	CASSSDLYGELFF	TGTGCTAGCAGCTCAGATCTCTACGGGGAGCTGTTTTTT
.	TRBJ2-2	TRBD1	TRBV7-6	CASSLGTGTGELFF	TGTGCCAGCAGCTTAGGGACAGGCACCGGGGAGCTGTTTTTT
many	TRBJ1-2	TRBD1	TRBV5-1	CATRRDSYGYTF	TGCGCCACCCGACGGGACAGCTATGGCTACACCTTC
few	TRBJ1-2	.	TRBV7-8	CASSLGVFGYGYTF	TGTGCCAGCAGCTTAGGAGTATTCGGGTATGGCTACACCTTC
.	TRBJ1-5	.	TRBV27	CASRSKYSNQPQHF	TGTGCCAGCAGATCTAAGTATAGCAATCAGCCCCAGCATTTT
.	TRBJ2-5	.	TRBV30	CAWEGGQETQYF	TGTGCCTGGGAGGGGGGCCAAGAGACCCAGTACTTC
.	TRBJ2-1	TRBD2	TRBV11-3	CASSFSGGASEQFF	TGTGCCAGCAGCTTCAGCGGGGGGGCCTCTGAGCAGTTCTTC
.	TRBJ1-1	.	TRBV19	CASSIGNGNTEAFF	TGTGCCAGTAGTATAGGGAACGGGAACACTGAAGCTTTCTTT
.	TRBJ2-3	.	TRBV11-3	CASSFRQSTDTQYF	TGTGCCAGCAGCTTCAGACAGAGCACAGATACGCAGTATTTT
.	TRBJ2-5	.	TRBV9	CASSVGDTRYQETQYF	TGTGCCAGCAGCGTAGGGGACACCCGGTACCAAGAGACCCAGTACTTC